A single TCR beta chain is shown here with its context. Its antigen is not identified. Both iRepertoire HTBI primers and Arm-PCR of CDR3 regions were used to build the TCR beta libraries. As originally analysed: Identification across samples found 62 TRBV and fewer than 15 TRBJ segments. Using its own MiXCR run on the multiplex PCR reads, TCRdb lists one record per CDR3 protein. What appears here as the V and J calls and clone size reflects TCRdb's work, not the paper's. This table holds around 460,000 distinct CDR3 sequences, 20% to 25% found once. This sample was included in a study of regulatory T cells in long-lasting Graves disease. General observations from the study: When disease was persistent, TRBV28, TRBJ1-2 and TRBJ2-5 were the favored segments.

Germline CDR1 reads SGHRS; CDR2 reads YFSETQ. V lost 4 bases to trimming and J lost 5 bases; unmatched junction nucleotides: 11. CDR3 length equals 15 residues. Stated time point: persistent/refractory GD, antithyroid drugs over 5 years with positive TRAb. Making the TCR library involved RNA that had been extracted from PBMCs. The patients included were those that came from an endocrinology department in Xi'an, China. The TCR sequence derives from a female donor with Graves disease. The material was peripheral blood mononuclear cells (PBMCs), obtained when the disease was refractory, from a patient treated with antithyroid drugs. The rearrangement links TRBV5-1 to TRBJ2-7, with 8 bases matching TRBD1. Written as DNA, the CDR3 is TGCGCCAGCAGCAGCCCGGACAGGGACATCCACGAGCAGTACTTC. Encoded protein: CASSSPDRDIHEQYF.